A single sample gave rise to the 28 T cell receptor beta chains below, sequenced in a study of naive and memory T cell subsets (TCRdb year 2017). Overall study results and their limits: A few larger clonotypes were found in naive repertoires, especially CD8, and these larger clonotypes were possibly memory cells re-expressing CD45RA.

Their antigens are not known. Library preparation used UMI-ligation and nested PCR. Sequencing was performed on an Illumina MiSeq. The beta constant-region primer consisted of an equimolar mixture of two oligonucleotides that together covered TRBC1 and TRBC2. The ligated cDNA went through four rounds of PCR with nested alpha and beta constant-region primers together with the SP2 primer. The public reads were quality trimmed at Q25 with fastp and then assembled into clones with MiXCR by TCRdb, keeping productive beta chains. Every distinct CDR3 protein forms one entry, paired with its most common genes and DNA. The table for this sample lists roughly 150,000 distinct CDR3 sequences; over 20% of them were counted only once. The ten top clones hold 0.09% to 0.13% of the sample. Sequences were obtained from naive CD4+ T cells from blood. The cell subset or site label here, explained by the study, means: naive T cells, CD45RA high CD27+. These receptors all stem from a human donor in good health.

The chain employs TRBV28 and TRBJ1-2, with a weak D call TRBD1 (5 bases). Germline V lookup: CDR1 MDHEN, CDR2 SYDVKM. This CDR3 region has 13 residues. The V gene lost 6 bases and the J gene lost 4 bases, with 12 bases spanning the gap. The chain's CDR3 is CASSPGVVYGYTF. CDR3 DNA sequence: TGTGCCAGCAGCCCGGGGGTGGTCTATGGCTACACCTTC.

This chain joins TRBV5-1 and TRBJ2-6; D remains unclear. The CDR3 runs to 15 residues. V was shortened by 2 bases and J by 0 bases, with 6 bases between the two germline ends. Germline CDR1 is SGHRS and CDR2 is YFSETQ. Here the CDR3 reads CASSFGDSGANVLTF. The CDR3, as DNA: TGCGCCAGCAGCTTTGGGGACTCTGGGGCCAACGTCCTGACTTTC.

This clonotype has just a few counts. V is TRBV11-1 and J is TRBJ2-1; D unclear. Deletions cut 2 bases from V and 5 bases from J, with 7 bases between. CDR3 length: 13 amino acids. Germline V gives CDR1 SGHAT, CDR2 FQDESV (reference sequence). Written as DNA, the CDR3 is TGTGCCAGCAGCTTAATAATTCACAATGAGCAGTTCTTC. Translation gives CASSLIIHNEQFF.

The chain carries TRBV27 and TRBJ2-7, with 15 nucleotides matching TRBD2. The germline gives CDR1 MNHEY, CDR2 SMNVEV (reference sequence). V was clipped by 2 bases and J by 7 bases; unmatched bases: 9. This CDR3 contains 17 residues. The CDR3 DNA reads TGTGCCAGCAGTTTAAGGACTAGCGGGAGGGGTCTGTGGGAGCAGTACTTC. Its protein is CASSLRTSGRGLWEQYF.

This clonotype was seen a handful of times. The J gene is TRBJ1-6, the V gene TRBV15, with D perhaps TRBD1 (6 bases). Trimming pared 1 base from V and 7 bases from J, leaving 14 bases between. Looked up from germline, CDR1 is LNHNV and CDR2 is YYDKDF (reference sequence). The CDR3 loop spans 16 amino acids. The CDR3 DNA is TGTGCCACCAGCAGAGTTTGGCCAGGACAGAATTCACCCCTCCACTTT. This translates into CATSRVWPGQNSPLHF.

The CDR3 reads CASQKTASSYNEQFF. The CDR3 DNA reads as TGTGCCAGTCAGAAGACCGCAAGCTCCTACAATGAGCAGTTCTTC. V gene TRBV27 combines with J gene TRBJ2-1, with D uncertain. This CDR3 region has 15 residues. From germline, CDR1 is MNHEY and CDR2 SMNVEV (reference sequence). V was clipped by 9 bases and J by 0 bases, with 15 bases between them.

This clonotype was detected many times. The CDR3 bases are TGTGCCAGCAGTCAAACTAGCGGGAATTACAATGAGCAGTTCTTC. The encoded protein is CASSQTSGNYNEQFF. The chain recombines TRBV6-6 with TRBJ2-1, with 10 bases aligning to TRBD2. The CDR3 has 15 residues. Per the germline V gene, CDR1 is MNHNY and CDR2 is SVGAGI (reference sequence). The V gene end was trimmed by 5 bases and the J gene end by 4 bases; junction bases not matched to a gene: 5.

This rearrangement joins TRBV12-3 or TRBV12-4 to TRBJ2-5; 9 bases line up with TRBD1. V was clipped by 6 bases and J by 10 bases; unmatched bases: 3. The CDR3 sequence is 11 residues long. The CDR3 protein is CASRQGQGQYF. The CDR3 bases are TGTGCCAGCAGGCAGGGACAGGGCCAGTACTTC.

The chain links TRBV20-1 to TRBJ1-1; D is perhaps TRBD1 (5 bases). V was pared by 3 bases and J by 5 bases, with 16 bases between. The CDR3 is made up of 14 amino acids. In germline, CDR1 is DFQATT, CDR2 SNEGSKA (reference sequence). CDR3 in DNA: TGCAGTGCTAGGGGCGGCCAGGGAGGGACTGAAGCTTTCTTT. This translates into CSARGGQGGTEAFF.

This clonotype was detected ten times or more. This chain links TRBV29-1 with TRBJ2-4; 8 bases are shared with TRBD1. The CDR3 spans 11 residues. Germline lookup yields CDR1 SQVTM and CDR2 ANQGSEA. V lost 7 bases, J lost 9 bases, and 5 bases stayed unmatched. The CDR3 sequence is CSGGQGSIQYF. The CDR3 bases are TGCAGCGGAGGACAGGGAAGCATTCAGTACTTC.

This clonotype was detected a few times. The CDR3 coding sequence is TGCGCCAGCAGCTTGACGCGTAGCGGGGAGACCCAGTACTTC. The encoded protein is CASSLTRSGETQYF. The chain recombines TRBV5-1 with TRBJ2-5; TRBD2 aligns across 7 bases. Germline CDR1 SGHRS, CDR2 YFSETQ. The V gene end was trimmed by 1 base and the J gene end by 5 bases; junction bases not matched to a gene: 5. The CDR3 loop spans 14 amino acids.

A few counts support this clonotype. The J gene is TRBJ2-5, the V gene TRBV29-1; perhaps D is TRBD1 or TRBD2 (6 bases each). This CDR3 has 15 residues. V lost 7 bases, J lost 4 bases, and 22 bases lay in between. CDR1 and CDR2 (germline): SQVTM, ANQGSEA. The CDR3: CSARDNRAPGETQYF. CDR3 coding DNA: TGCAGCGCGCGGGACAATCGAGCACCTGGAGAGACCCAGTACTTC.

The chain employs TRBV7-2 and TRBJ2-7; 7 bases agree with TRBD1. The V and J ends lost 4 bases and 6 bases, in that order; junction bases with no gene match: 15. Germline V CDR1 and CDR2: SGHTA, FQGNSA. The CDR3 runs 16 residues. The CDR3 DNA reads as TGTGCCAGCAGCTATGGACAGGCCTTCTATTCTTCCGAGCAGTACTTC. Translation: CASSYGQAFYSSEQYF.

CDR3: CASSTGYSYEQYF. DNA for the CDR3: TGTGCCAGCAGTACAGGTTACTCCTACGAGCAGTACTTC. V and J are TRBV28 and TRBJ2-7; D may be TRBD1 (5 bases). The CDR3 consists of 13 residues. The germline V and J ends were trimmed by 5 bases and 0 bases, with 8 bases remaining between them. Germline loops: CDR1 MDHEN, CDR2 SYDVKM.

The V call is TRBV20-1, the J call TRBJ2-3; 9 bases agree with TRBD2. The CDR3 is 15 residues long. Germline-derived CDR1 and CDR2 are DFQATT and SNEGSKA (reference sequence). The ends lost 6 bases at V and 5 bases at J; junction bases unmatched: 12. CDR3 bases: TGCAGTGCCATTGCCGGGACTAGCTGGGGAGATACGCAGTATTTT. This gives the protein CSAIAGTSWGDTQYF.

The chain is built from TRBV28 and TRBJ1-2; D gene uncertain. This CDR3 spans 13 amino acids. CDR1 and CDR2 (germline): MDHEN, SYDVKM. V gave up 7 bases and J gave up 4 bases, with 13 bases separating them. The CDR3, as DNA: TGTGCCAGCACCCTTTCCAGAGGCTATGGCTACACCTTC. Residues: CASTLSRGYGYTF.

This chain links TRBV18 with TRBJ1-4, with D unresolved. The V end was cut by 4 bases, the J end by 0 bases, with 6 bases between. Germline CDR1 reads KGHSH; CDR2 reads LQKENI. The CDR3 covers 14 residues. CDR3 residues: CASSQGATNEKLFF. CDR3 DNA: TGTGCCAGCTCACAGGGCGCAACTAATGAAAAACTGTTTTTT.

This clonotype was detected a few times. This chain links TRBV29-1 with TRBJ2-7; D is undetermined. Germline V lookup: CDR1 SQVTM, CDR2 ANQGSEA. The CDR3 is 14 residues long. With 1 base removed from V and 0 bases from J, the gap between germline ends came to 10 bases. CDR3 protein: CSVEGKASSYEQYF. CDR3 DNA: TGCAGCGTTGAAGGCAAGGCTAGCTCCTACGAGCAGTACTTC.

V gene TRBV12-3 or TRBV12-4 combines with J gene TRBJ1-6; TRBD1 matches 11 bases. The CDR3 contains 15 residues. J gave up 13 bases and V 4 bases, and 9 bases lay outside the gene matches. The CDR3 sequence is CASSSPGTGGFPLHF. Here the CDR3 DNA reads TGTGCCAGCAGTTCCCCCGGGACAGGGGGTTTTCCCCTCCACTTT.

At least ten counts were recorded for this clonotype. This chain links TRBV3-1 with TRBJ2-5, with D unclear. V was trimmed by 6 bases and J by 1 base, leaving 3 bases between them. The CDR3 has 11 residues. The germline V gene encodes CDR1 LGHDT and CDR2 YNNKEL (reference sequence). The CDR3 DNA sequence: TGTGCCAGCAGTTTCCAAGAGACCCAGTACTTC. Amino acids: CASSFQETQYF.

The chain carries TRBV6-5 and TRBJ2-7; weak D call: TRBD1 (6 bases). Germline-derived CDR1 and CDR2 are MNHEY and SVGAGI. The CDR3 extends over 14 amino acids. The V end lost 4 bases, the J end lost 3 bases, and 13 bases lay between the germline ends. The CDR3 nucleotides are TGTGCCAGCAGTTTCGCCAGGGGTGGCTACGAGCAGTACTTC. As protein: CASSFARGGYEQYF.

The V gene is TRBV28, the J gene TRBJ1-1; D not certain. There are 12 residues in the CDR3. The germline V gene encodes CDR1 MDHEN and CDR2 SYDVKM. V lost 3 bases and J lost 8, with 10 bases in between. The CDR3: CASSFGFLEAFF. CDR3 coding DNA: TGTGCCAGCAGTTTCGGGTTTTTAGAAGCTTTCTTT.

The V call is TRBV2, the J call TRBJ2-3; the D is unclear. This CDR3 comprises 14 residues. Germline CDR1 SNHLY, CDR2 FYNNEI. Trimming removed 4 bases at V and 4 bases at J, with 12 bases between. CDR3 in amino acids: CASSVRSVADTQYF. The CDR3 region has the DNA TGTGCCAGCAGTGTCCGGAGTGTGGCAGATACGCAGTATTTT.

In its sample, this clonotype was seen a few times. The chain employs TRBV12-3 or TRBV12-4 and TRBJ2-3; no clear D gene. Trimming removed 6 bases at V and 2 bases at J, with 18 bases between. The CDR3 runs to 16 residues. The CDR3 sequence is CASSPRPAINTDTQYF. CDR3 nucleotides: TGTGCCAGCAGCCCTCGACCCGCGATAAACACAGATACGCAGTATTTT.

The chain's CDR3 is CSARDLPGLNYEQYF. CDR3 nucleotides: TGCAGTGCTAGAGATCTCCCGGGACTAAACTACGAGCAGTACTTC. The V call is TRBV20-1, the J call TRBJ2-7, with 7 bases matching TRBD2. CDR3 length equals 15 residues. Unmatched junction bases numbered 8, after V lost 0 bases and J lost 3 bases. The germline CDR1 and CDR2 sequences are DFQATT and SNEGSKA (reference sequence).

The table lists this clonotype with many counts. The chain couples TRBV19 to TRBJ2-7, with 8 bases matching TRBD1. Germline trimming cut 10 bases from V and 1 base from J; bases unmatched to any gene: 3. The CDR3 covers 12 residues. CDR1 LNHDA and CDR2 SQIVND come from the germline V gene (reference sequence). The CDR3 is CATGQGSYEQYF. In nucleotides, the CDR3 is TGTGCCACCGGACAGGGTTCCTACGAGCAGTACTTC.

V usage is TRBV30 and J usage is TRBJ1-1; no definite D call. CDR3 length equals 13 residues. Trimming took off 4 bases at V and 3 bases at J, with 12 bases between the two ends. The germline gives CDR1 GTSNPN, CDR2 SVGIG (reference sequence). CDR3 residues: CAWMSRVDTEAFF. As DNA, the CDR3 is TGTGCCTGGATGAGTAGGGTGGACACTGAAGCTTTCTTT.

V is TRBV7-8 and J is TRBJ2-3; 7 bases map to TRBD1. V was pared by 3 bases and J by 0 bases, with 6 bases of the junction left unmatched. There are 16 residues in the CDR3. Germline V gives CDR1 SGHVS, CDR2 FQNEAQ. The DNA of the CDR3 is TGTGCCAGCAGCTTCCCCGGGACAGTTAGCACAGATACGCAGTATTTT. Protein sequence: CASSFPGTVSTDTQYF.